Listed here is a single T cell receptor (beta chain). TCRB transcripts that were expressed got sequenced, as all of the isolated RNA had been reverse transcribed. Produced via immunoSEQ multiplex PCR; TCRdb's table is partial and in-frame only. The table includes about 350,000 clones, around 20% detected once. Between the trimmed V and J ends, which lost 4 bases and 1 base, there was a span of 16 bases. In germline, CDR1 is SGHAT, CDR2 FQNNGV. This CDR3 region has 17 residues. The entry originates in a study of beta chain features in type 1 diabetes. The gene calls are TRBV11-2 and TRBJ2-2, with D possibly being TRBD2 (7 bases). This clonotype originated in a woman aged 18-30 years in good health. Sequencing input: naive CD4+ T cells from blood. The DNA for the CDR3 is TGTGCCAGCAGCTGGGGGGGCCCTTCCAGGAACACCGGGGAGCTGTTTTTT. Amino acid sequence: CASSWGGPSRNTGELFF. The whole variable domain, remainder taken from reference TRBV11-2 and TRBJ2-2, is EAGVAQSPRYKIIEKRQSVAFWCNPISGHATLYWYQQILGQGPKLLIQFQNNGVVDDSQLPKDRFSAERLKGVDSTLKIQPAKLEDSAVYLCASSWGGPSRNTGELFFGEGSRLTVL.